The T cell receptor beta chain described here comes from a study of control samples from healthy donors and cancer patients. Clones were sequenced by immunoSEQ multiplex PCR, and TCRdb holds only the in-frame ones, with some missing. The table records under 200,000 clones, roughly nine tenths of them present only once. V lost 3 bases and J lost 5; bases outside the gene matches: 7. The length of the CDR3 is 15 residues. Germline CDR1 SEHNR, CDR2 FQNEAQ (reference sequence). The sequenced sample was blood. The clonotype was recovered from a woman between 25 and 40 years old in good health. This chain joins TRBV7-9 and TRBJ1-5; 7 bases are shared with TRBD1. The CDR3 sequence: CASSLGTQGDQPQHF. DNA for the CDR3: TGTGCCAGCAGCTTGGGGACTCAGGGGGATCAGCCCCAGCATTTT.